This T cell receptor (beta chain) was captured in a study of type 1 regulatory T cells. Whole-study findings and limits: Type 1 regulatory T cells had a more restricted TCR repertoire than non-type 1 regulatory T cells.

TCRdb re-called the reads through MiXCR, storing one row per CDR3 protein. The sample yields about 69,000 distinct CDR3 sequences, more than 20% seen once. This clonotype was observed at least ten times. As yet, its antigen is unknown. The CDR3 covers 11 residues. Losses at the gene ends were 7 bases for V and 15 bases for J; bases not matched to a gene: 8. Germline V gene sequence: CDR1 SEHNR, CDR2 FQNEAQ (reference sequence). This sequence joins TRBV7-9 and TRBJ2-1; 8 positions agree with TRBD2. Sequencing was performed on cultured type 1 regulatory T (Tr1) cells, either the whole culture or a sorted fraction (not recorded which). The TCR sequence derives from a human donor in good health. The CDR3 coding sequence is TGTGCCAGCACCCCAGCGGGAGACCCGTTCTTC. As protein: CASTPAGDPFF.